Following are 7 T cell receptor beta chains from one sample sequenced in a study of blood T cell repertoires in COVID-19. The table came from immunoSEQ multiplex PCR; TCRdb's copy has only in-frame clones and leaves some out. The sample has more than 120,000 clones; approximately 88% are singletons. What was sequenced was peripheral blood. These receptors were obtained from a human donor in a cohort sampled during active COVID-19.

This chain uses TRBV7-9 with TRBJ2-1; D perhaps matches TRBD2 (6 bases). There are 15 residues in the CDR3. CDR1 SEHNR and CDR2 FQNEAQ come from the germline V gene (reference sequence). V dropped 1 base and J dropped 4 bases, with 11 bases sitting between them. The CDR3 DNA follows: TGTGCCAGCAGCTTAGGCAGGGCGGGGTACAATGAGCAGTTCTTC. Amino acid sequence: CASSLGRAGYNEQFF.

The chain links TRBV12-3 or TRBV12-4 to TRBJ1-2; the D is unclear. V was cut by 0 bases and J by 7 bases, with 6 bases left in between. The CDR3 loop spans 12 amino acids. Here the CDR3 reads CASSLARVGYTF. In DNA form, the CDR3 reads TGTGCCAGCAGTTTAGCGAGGGTTGGCTACACCTTC.

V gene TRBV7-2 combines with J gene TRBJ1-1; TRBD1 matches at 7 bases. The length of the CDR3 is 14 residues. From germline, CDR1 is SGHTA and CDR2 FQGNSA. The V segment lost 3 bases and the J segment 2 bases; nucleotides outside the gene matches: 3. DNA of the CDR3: TGTGCCAGCAGCTTTAGACAGGGTAACACTGAAGCTTTCTTT. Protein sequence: CASSFRQGNTEAFF.

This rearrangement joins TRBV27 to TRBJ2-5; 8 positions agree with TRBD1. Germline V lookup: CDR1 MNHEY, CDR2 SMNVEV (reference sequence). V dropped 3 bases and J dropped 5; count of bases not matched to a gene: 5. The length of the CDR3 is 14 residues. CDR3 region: CASSFRGQHETQYF. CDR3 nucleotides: TGTGCCAGCAGTTTCAGGGGGCAACACGAGACCCAGTACTTC.

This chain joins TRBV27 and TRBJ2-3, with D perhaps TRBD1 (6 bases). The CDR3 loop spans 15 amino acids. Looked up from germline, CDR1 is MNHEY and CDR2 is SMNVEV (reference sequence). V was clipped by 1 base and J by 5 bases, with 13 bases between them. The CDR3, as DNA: TGTGCCAGCAGTTTATATTTGACAGGCGGAGATACGCAGTATTTT. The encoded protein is CASSLYLTGGDTQYF.

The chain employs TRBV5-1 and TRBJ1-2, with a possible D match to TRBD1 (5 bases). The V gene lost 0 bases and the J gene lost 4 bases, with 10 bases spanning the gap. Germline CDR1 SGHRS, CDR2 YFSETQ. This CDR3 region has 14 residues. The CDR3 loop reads CASSLEGQAYGYTF. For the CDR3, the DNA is TGCGCCAGCAGCTTGGAGGGGCAGGCCTATGGCTACACCTTC.

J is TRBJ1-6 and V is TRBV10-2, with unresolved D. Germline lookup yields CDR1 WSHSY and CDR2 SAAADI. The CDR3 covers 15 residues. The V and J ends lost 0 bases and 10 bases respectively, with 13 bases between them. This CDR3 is CASSESPGRGSPLHF. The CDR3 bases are TGCGCCAGCAGTGAGTCCCCGGGAAGAGGATCACCCCTCCACTTT.